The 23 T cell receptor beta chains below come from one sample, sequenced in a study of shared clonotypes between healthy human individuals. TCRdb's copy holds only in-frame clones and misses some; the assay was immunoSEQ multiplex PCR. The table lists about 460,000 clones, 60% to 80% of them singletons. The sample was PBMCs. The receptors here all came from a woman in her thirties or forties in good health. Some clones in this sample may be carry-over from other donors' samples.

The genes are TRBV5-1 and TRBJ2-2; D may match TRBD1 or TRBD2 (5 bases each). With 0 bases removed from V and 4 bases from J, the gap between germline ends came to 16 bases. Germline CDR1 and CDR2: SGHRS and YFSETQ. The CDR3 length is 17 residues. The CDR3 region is CASSLVAGAGPTGELFF. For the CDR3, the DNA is TGCGCCAGCAGCTTGGTGGCCGGGGCAGGGCCCACCGGGGAGCTGTTTTTT.

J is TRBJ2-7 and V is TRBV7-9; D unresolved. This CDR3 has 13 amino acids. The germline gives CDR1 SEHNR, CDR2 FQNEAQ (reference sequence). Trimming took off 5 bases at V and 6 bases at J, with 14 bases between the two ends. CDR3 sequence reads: CASSRNDRAEQYF. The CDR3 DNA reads TGTGCCAGCAGCCGAAATGACCGGGCCGAGCAGTACTTC.

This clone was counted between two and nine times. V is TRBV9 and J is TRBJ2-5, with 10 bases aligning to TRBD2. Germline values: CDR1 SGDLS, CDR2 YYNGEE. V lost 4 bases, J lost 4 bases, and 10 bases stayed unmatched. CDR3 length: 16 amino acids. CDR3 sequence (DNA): TGTGCCAGCAGCTCCCAGCCTAGCGGGAGCGGAGAGACCCAGTACTTC. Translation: CASSSQPSGSGETQYF. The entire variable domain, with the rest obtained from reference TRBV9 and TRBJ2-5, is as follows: DSGVTQTPKHLITATGQRVTLRCSPRSGDLSVYWYQQSLDQGLQFLIQYYNGEERAKGNILERFSAQQFPDLHSELNLSSLELGDSALYFCASSSQPSGSGETQYFGPGTRLLVL.

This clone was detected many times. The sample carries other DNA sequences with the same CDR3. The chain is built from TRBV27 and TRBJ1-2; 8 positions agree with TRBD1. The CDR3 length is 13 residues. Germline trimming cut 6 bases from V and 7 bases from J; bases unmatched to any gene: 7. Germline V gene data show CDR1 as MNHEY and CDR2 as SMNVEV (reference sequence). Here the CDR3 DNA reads TGTGCCAGCAGACAGGGGGTCGGGCGTGGCTACACCTTC. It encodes CASRQGVGRGYTF.

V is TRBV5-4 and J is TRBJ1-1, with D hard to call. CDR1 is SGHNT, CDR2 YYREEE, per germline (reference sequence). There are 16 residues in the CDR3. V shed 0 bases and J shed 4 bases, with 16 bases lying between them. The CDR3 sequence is CASSLDPLWVATEAFF. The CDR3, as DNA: TGTGCCAGCAGCTTGGACCCACTGTGGGTCGCCACTGAAGCTTTCTTT. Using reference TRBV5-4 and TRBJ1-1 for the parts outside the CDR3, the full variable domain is ETGVTQSPTHLIKTRGQQVTLRCSSQSGHNTVSWYQQALGQGPQFIFQYYREEENGRGNFPPRFSGLQFPNYSSELNVNALELDDSALYLCASSLDPLWVATEAFFGQGTRLTVV.

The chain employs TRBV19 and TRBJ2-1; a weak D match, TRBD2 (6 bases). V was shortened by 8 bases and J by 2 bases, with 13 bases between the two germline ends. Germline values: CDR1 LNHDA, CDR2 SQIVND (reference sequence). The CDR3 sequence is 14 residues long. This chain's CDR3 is CASGGNAAYNEQFF. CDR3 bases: TGTGCCAGTGGCGGGAATGCGGCCTACAATGAGCAGTTCTTC.

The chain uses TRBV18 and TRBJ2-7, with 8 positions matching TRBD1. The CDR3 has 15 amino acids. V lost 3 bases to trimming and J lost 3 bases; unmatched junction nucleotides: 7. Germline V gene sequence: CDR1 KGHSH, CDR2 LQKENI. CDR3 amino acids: CASSPGHGQGYEQYF. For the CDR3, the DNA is TGTGCCAGCTCACCTGGGCATGGACAGGGCTACGAGCAGTACTTC. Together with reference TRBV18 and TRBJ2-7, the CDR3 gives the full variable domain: NAGVMQNPRHLVRRRGQEARLRCSPMKGHSHVYWYRQLPEEGLKFMVYLQKENIIDESGMPKERFSAEFPKEGPSILRIQQVVRGDSAAYFCASSPGHGQGYEQYFGPGTRLTVT.

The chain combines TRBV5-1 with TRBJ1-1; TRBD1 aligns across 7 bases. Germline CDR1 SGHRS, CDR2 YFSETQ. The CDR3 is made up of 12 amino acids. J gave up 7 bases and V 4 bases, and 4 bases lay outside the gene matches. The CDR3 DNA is TGCGCCAGCAGCAATACAGGGGTTGAAGCTTTCTTT. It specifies CASSNTGVEAFF.

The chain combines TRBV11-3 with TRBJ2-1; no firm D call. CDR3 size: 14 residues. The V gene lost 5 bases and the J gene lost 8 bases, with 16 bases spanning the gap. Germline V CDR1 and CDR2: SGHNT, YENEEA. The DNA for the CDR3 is TGTGCCAGCAGCATCGACTGGGCTGTCGATGAGCAGTTCTTC. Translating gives CASSIDWAVDEQFF.

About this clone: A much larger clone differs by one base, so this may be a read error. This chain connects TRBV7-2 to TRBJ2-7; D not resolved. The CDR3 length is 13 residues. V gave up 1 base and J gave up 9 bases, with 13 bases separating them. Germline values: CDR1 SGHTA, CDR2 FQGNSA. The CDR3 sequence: CASSLGLQAMQYF. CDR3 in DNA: TGTGCCAGCAGCTTAGGTCTGCAGGCGATGCAGTACTTC.

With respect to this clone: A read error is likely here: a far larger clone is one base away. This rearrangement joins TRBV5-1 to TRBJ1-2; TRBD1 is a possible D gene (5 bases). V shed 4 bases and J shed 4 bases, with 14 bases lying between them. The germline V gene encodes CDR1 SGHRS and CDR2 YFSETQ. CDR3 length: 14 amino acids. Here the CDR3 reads CASSLGGSSYGYTF. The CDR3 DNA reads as TGCGCCAGCAGCCTCGGGGGAAGTAGCTATGGCTACACCTTC.

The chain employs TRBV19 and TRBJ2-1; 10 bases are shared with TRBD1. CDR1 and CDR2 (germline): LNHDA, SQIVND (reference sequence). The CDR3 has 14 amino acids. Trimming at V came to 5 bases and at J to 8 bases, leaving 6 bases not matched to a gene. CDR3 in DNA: TGTGCCAGTAGTGCCAGACAGGGGGCCTATGAGCAGTTCTTC. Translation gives CASSARQGAYEQFF.

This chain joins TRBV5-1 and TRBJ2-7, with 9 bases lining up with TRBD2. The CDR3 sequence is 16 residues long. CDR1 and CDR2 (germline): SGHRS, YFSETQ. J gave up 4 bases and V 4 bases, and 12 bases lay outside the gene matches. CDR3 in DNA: TGCGCCAGCAGCGAACCCGGGACTAGCACTAAATACGAGCAGTACTTC. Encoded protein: CASSEPGTSTKYEQYF. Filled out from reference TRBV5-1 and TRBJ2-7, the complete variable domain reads KAGVTQTPRYLIKTRGQQVTLSCSPISGHRSVSWYQQTPGQGLQFLFEYFSETQRNKGNFPGRFSGRQFSNSRSEMNVSTLELGDSALYLCASSEPGTSTKYEQYFGPGTRLTVT.

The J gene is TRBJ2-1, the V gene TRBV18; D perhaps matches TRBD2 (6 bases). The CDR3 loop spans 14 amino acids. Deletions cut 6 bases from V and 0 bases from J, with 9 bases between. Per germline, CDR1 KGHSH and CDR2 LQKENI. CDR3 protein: CASSSGRSYNEQFF. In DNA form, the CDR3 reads TGTGCCAGCTCTAGCGGCCGCTCCTACAATGAGCAGTTCTTC.

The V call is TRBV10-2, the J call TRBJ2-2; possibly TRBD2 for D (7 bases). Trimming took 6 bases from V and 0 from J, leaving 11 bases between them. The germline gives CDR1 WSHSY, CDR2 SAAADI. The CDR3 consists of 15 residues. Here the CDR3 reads CASREGGTNTGELFF. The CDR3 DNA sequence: TGCGCCAGCAGGGAGGGGGGGACGAACACCGGGGAGCTGTTTTTT.

The CDR3 loop is CASSLENRVREKLFF. CDR3 nucleotide sequence: TGTGCCAGCAGCTTAGAAAACAGGGTGCGGGAAAAACTGTTTTTT. V gene TRBV7-9 combines with J gene TRBJ1-4, with D possibly TRBD1 on 6 matching bases. The CDR3 is made up of 15 amino acids. In germline, CDR1 is SEHNR, CDR2 FQNEAQ (reference sequence). The germline V and J ends were trimmed by 1 base and 8 bases, with 14 bases remaining between them.

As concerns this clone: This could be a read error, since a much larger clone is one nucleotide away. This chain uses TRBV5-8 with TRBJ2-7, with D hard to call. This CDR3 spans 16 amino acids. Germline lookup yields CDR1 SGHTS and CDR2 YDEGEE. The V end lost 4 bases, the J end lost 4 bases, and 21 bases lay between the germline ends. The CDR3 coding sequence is TGTGCCAGCAGCATGTTATCGGGCTCCTACACTTACGAGCAGTACTTC. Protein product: CASSMLSGSYTYEQYF.

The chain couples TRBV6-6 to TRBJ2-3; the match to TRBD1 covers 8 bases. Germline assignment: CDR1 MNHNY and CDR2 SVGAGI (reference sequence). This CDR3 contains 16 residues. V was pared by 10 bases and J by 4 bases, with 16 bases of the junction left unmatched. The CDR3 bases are TGTGCCACCCTAAACTACGGACAGGGTCGGTCAGATACGCAGTATTTT. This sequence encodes CATLNYGQGRSDTQYF.

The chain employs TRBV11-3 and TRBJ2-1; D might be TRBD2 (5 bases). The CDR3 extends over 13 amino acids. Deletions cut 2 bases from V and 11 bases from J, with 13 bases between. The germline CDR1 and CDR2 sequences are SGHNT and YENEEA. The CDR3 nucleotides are TGTGCCAGCAGCTTATCCGCGTCGGGGAAGCAGTTCTTC. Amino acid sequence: CASSLSASGKQFF.

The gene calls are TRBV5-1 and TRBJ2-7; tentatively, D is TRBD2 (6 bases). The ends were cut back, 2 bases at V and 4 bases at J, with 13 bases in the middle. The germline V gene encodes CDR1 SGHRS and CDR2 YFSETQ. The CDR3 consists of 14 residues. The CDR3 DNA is TGCGCCAGCAGCTTAACCGGGACTCAGTACGAGCAGTACTTC. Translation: CASSLTGTQYEQYF. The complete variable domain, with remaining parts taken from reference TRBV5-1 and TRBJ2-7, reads KAGVTQTPRYLIKTRGQQVTLSCSPISGHRSVSWYQQTPGQGLQFLFEYFSETQRNKGNFPGRFSGRQFSNSRSEMNVSTLELGDSALYLCASSLTGTQYEQYFGPGTRLTVT.

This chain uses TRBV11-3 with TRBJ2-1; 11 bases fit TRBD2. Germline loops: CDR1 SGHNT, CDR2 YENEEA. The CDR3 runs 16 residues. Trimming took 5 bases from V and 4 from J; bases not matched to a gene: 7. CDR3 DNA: TGTGCCAGCAGCCCCCGGACTAGCGGGTCTTACAATGAGCAGTTCTTC. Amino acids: CASSPRTSGSYNEQFF.

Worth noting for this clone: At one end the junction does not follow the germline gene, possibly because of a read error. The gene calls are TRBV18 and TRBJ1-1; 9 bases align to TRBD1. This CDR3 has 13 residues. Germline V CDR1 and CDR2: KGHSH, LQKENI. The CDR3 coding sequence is TGTGCCAGCTCACCCGGGACAGGGTTTGACGCTTTCTTC. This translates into CASSPGTGFDAFF. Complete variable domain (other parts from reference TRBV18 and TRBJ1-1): NAGVMQNPRHLVRRRGQEARLRCSPMKGHSHVYWYRQLPEEGLKFMVYLQKENIIDESGMPKERFSAEFPKEGPSILRIQQVVRGDSAAYFCASSPGTGFDAFFGQGTRLTVV.

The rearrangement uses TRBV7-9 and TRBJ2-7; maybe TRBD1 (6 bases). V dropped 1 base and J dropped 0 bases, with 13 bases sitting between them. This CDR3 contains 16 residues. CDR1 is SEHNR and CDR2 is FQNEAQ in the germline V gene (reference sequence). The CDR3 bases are TGTGCCAGCAGCTTAGGCCGGGACACAGGCTCCTACGAGCAGTACTTC. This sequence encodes CASSLGRDTGSYEQYF.